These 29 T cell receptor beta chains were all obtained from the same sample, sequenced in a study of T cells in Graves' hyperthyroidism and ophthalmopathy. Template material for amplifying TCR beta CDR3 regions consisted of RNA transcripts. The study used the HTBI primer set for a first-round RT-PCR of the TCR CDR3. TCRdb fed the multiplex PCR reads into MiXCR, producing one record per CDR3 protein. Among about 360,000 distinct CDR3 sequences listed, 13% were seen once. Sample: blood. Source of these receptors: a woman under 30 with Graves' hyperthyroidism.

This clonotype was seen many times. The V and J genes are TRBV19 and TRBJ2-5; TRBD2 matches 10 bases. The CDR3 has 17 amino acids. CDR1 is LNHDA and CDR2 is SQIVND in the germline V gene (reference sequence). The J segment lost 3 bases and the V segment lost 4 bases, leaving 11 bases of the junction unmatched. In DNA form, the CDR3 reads TGTGCCAGTAGTACTGGGTTGGGGCTAGCGGGAGAAGAGACCCAGTACTTC. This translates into CASSTGLGLAGEETQYF.

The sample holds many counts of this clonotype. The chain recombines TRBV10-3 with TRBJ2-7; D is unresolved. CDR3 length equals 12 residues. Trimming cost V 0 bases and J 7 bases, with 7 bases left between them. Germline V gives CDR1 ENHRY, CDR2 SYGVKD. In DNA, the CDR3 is TGTGCCATCAGTGAGTCGAGGTGGGAGCAGTACTTC. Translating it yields CAISESRWEQYF.

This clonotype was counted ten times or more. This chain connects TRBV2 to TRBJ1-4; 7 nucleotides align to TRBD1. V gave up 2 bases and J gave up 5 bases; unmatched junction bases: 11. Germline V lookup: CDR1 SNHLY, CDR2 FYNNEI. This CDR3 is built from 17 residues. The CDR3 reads CASSEPTPTGLNEKLFF. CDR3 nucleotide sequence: TGTGCCAGCAGTGAACCAACTCCGACAGGGCTGAATGAAAAACTGTTTTTT.

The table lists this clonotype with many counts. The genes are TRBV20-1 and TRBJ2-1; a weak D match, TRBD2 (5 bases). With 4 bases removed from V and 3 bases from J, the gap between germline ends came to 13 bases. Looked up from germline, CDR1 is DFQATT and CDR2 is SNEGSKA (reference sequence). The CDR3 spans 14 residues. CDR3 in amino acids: CSATRGSDYNEQFF. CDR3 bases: TGCAGTGCTACTCGGGGTTCGGACTACAATGAGCAGTTCTTC.

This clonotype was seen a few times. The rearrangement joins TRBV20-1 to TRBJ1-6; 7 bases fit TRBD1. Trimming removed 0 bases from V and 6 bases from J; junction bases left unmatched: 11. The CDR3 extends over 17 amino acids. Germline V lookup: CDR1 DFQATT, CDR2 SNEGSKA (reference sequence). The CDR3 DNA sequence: TGCAGTGCTAGAGATCTAAGTACGGGACAGTTTAATTCACCCCTCCACTTT. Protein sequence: CSARDLSTGQFNSPLHF.

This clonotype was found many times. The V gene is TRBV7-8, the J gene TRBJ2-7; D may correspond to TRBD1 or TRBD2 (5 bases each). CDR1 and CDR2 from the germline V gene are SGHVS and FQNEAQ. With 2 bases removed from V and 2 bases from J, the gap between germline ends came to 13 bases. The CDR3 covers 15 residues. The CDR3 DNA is TGTGCCAGCAGCTTAACTGGGACGGGAACCTACGAGCAGTACTTC. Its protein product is CASSLTGTGTYEQYF. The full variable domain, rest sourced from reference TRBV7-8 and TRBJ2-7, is GAGVSQSPRYKVAKRGQDVALRCDPISGHVSLFWYQQALGQGPEFLTYFQNEAQLDKSGLPSDRFFAERPEGSVSTLKIQRTQQEDSAVYLCASSLTGTGTYEQYFGPGTRLTVT.

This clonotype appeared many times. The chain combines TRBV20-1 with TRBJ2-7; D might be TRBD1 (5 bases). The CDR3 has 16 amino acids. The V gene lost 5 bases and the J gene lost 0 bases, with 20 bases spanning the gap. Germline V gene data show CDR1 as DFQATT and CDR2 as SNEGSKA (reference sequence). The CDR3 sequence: CSAFGQRLTSSYEQYF. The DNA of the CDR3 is TGCAGTGCTTTTGGACAACGACTGACGAGCTCCTACGAGCAGTACTTC.

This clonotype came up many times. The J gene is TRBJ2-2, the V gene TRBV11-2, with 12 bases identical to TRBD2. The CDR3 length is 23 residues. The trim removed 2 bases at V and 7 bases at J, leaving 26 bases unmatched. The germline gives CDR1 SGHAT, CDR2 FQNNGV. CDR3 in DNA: TGTGCCAGCAGCTTAAGGCAACCCCCGACTAGCGGGAGTTGGGGACCTACCTACGGGGAGCTGTTTTTT. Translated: CASSLRQPPTSGSWGPTYGELFF.

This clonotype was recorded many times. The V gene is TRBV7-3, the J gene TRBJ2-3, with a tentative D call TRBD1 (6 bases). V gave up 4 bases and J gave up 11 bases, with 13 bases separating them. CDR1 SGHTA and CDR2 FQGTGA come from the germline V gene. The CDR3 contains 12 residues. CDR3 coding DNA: TGTGCCAGCAGCTATATGGGACAAGAGCAGTATTTT. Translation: CASSYMGQEQYF.

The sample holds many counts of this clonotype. Here the CDR3 DNA reads TGTGCCAGCAGCTTCCGGGACAGGAAGAACACTGAAGCTTTCTTT. The encoded protein is CASSFRDRKNTEAFF. The rearrangement uses TRBV7-2 and TRBJ1-1; 8 bases are a match to TRBD1. CDR3 length equals 15 residues. V gave up 3 bases and J gave up 1 base; unmatched junction bases: 4. Germline V gene sequence: CDR1 SGHTA, CDR2 FQGNSA.

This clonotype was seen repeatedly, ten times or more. CDR3 DNA: TGTGCCAGCAGCCCTGGTGGCGGCTCCTACGAGCAGTACTTC. Translation gives CASSPGGGSYEQYF. J is TRBJ2-7 and V is TRBV11-2; D is uncertain. Germline CDR1 SGHAT, CDR2 FQNNGV. The CDR3 totals 14 residues. The germline V and J ends were trimmed by 5 bases and 0 bases, with 11 bases remaining between them.

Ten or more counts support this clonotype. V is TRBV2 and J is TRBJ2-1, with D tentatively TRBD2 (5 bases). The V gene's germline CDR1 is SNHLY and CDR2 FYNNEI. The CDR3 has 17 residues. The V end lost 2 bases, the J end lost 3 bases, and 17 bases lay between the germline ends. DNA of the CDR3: TGTGCCAGCAGTGAAAAGGAGGAGGAGAAGAACTACAATGAGCAGTTCTTC. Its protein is CASSEKEEEKNYNEQFF.

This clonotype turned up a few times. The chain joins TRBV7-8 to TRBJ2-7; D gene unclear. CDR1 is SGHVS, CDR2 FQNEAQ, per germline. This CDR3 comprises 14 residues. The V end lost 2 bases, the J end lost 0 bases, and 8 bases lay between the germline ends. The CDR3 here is CASSLTGLSYEQYF. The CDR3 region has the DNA TGTGCCAGCAGCTTAACCGGGCTCTCCTACGAGCAGTACTTC.

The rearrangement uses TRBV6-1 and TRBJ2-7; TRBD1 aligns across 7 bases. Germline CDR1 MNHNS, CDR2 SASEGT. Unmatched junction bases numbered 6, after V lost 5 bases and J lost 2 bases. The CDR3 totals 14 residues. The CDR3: CASSRDRATYEQYF. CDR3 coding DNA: TGTGCCAGCAGTCGAGACAGGGCGACCTACGAGCAGTACTTC.

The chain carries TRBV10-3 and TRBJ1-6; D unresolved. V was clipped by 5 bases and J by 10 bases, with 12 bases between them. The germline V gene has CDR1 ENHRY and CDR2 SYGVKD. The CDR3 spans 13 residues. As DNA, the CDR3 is TGTGCCATCAGTCCACCCCTGGGATCACCCCTCCACTTT. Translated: CAISPPLGSPLHF.

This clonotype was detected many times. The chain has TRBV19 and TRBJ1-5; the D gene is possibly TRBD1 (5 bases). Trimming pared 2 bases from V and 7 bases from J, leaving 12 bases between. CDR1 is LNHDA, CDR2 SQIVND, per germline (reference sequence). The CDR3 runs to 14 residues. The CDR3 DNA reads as TGTGCCAGTAGTATATCGGGGGAGTACCAGCCCCAGCATTTT. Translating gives CASSISGEYQPQHF. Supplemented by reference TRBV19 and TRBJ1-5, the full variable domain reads DGGITQSPKYLFRKEGQNVTLSCEQNLNHDAMYWYRQDPGQGLRLIYYSQIVNDFQKGDIAEGYSVSREKKESFPLTVTSAQKNPTAFYLCASSISGEYQPQHFGDGTRLSIL.

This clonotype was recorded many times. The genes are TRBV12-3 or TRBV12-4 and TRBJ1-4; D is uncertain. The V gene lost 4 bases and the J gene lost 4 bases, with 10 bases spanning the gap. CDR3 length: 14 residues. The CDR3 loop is CASSSGINNEKLFF. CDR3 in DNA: TGTGCCAGCAGTTCCGGGATAAATAATGAAAAACTGTTTTTT.

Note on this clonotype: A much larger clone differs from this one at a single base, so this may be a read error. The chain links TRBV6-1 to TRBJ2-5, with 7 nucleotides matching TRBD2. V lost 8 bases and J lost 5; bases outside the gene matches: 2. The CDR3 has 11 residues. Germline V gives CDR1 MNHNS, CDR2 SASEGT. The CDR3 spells CASGGEETQYF. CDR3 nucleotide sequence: TGTGCCAGCGGGGGGGAGGAGACCCAGTACTTC.

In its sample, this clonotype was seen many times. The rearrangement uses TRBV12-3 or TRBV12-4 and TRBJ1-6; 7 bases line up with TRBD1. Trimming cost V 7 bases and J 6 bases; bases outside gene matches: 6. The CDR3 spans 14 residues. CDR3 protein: CASNQQGTNSPLHF. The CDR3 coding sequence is TGTGCCAGCAACCAACAGGGGACTAATTCACCCCTCCACTTT.

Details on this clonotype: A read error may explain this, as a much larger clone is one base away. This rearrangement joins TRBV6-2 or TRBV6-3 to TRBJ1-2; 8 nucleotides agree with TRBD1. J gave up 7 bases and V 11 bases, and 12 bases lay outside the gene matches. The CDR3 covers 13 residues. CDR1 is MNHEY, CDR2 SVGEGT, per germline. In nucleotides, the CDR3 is TGTGCCGCCAAACTCCAGACAGGGGTTGGCTACACCTTC. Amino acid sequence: CAAKLQTGVGYTF.

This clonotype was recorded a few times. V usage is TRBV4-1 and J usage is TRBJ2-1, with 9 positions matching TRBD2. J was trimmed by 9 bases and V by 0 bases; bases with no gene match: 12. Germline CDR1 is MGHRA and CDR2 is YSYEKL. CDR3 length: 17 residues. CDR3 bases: TGCGCCAGCAGCCAAGATCTGTTCGGACTAGCGAATGGTGAGCAGTTCTTC. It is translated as CASSQDLFGLANGEQFF.

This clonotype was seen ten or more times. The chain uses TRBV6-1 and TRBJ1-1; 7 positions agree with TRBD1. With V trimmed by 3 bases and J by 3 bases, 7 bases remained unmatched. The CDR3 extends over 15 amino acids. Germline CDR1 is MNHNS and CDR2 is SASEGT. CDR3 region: CASSERGREDTEAFF. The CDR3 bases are TGTGCCAGCAGTGAGAGGGGGCGTGAGGACACTGAAGCTTTCTTT.

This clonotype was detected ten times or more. The DNA of the CDR3 is TGTGCCAGCGGTACAGAACAGAACACTGAAGCTTTCTTT. It translates to CASGTEQNTEAFF. The genes are TRBV2 and TRBJ1-1; the D is unclear. Germline loops: CDR1 SNHLY, CDR2 FYNNEI. The CDR3 consists of 13 residues. Deletions cut 8 bases from V and 1 base from J, with 11 bases between.

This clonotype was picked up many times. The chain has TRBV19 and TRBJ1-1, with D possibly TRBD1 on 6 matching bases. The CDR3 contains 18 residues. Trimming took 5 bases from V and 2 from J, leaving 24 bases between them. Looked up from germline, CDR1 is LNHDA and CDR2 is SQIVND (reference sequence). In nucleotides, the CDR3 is TGTGCCAGTAGTGTCCCGCCCTGGACAGTCCCCTTTAACACTGAAGCTTTCTTT. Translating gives CASSVPPWTVPFNTEAFF.

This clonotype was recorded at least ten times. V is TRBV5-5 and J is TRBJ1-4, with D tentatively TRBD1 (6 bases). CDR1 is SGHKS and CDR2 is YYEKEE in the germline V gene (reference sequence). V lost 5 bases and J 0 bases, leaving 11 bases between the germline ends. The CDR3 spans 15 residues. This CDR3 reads CASSSQGATNEKLFF. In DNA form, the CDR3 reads TGTGCCAGCAGTTCACAGGGTGCAACTAATGAAAAACTGTTTTTT.

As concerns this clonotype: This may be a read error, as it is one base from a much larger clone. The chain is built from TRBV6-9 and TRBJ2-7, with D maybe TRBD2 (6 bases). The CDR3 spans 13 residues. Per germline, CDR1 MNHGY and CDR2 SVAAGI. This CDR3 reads CARSYGGNYEQYF. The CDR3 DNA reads TGTGCCCGCAGCTACGGGGGAAACTACGAGCAGTACTTC.

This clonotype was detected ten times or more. The CDR3 DNA follows: TGTGCCAGCAGCTTCTGGTCGGGAGTGGGGAATGAGCAGTTCTTC. Protein: CASSFWSGVGNEQFF. The genes are TRBV7-9 and TRBJ2-1; maybe TRBD2 (6 bases). The CDR3 sequence is 15 residues long. V was clipped by 3 bases and J by 7 bases, with 16 bases between them. CDR1 and CDR2 (germline): SEHNR, FQNEAQ (reference sequence).

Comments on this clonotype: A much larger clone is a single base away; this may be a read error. The DNA for the CDR3 is TGTGCCAGCAGCGCCCCCGGGACAAAGACCAATGAGCAGCTCTTC. Translated: CASSAPGTKTNEQLF. V is TRBV9 and J is TRBJ2-1; tentatively, D is TRBD1 (6 bases). CDR1 is SGDLS, CDR2 YYNGEE, per germline. The CDR3 loop spans 15 amino acids.

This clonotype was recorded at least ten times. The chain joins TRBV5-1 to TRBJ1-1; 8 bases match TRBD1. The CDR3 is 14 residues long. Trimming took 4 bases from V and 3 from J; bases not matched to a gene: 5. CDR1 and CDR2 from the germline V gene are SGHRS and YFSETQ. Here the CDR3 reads CASSEQGVHTEAFF. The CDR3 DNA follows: TGCGCCAGCAGCGAACAGGGGGTGCACACTGAAGCTTTCTTT.